This T cell receptor beta chain was captured by sequencing in a study of human T cells and chemical hapten exposure. In TCRdb, the RACE reads were re-called with MiXCR into one record per CDR3 protein. The table has 130,000 or so distinct CDR3 sequences, about 9.4% seen once; the top ten hold about 2%. Sample time point: healthy volunteer bleed at 2 weeks. Total RNA came from unfractionated whole blood. The germline V gene encodes CDR1 MGHRA and CDR2 YSYEKL. Deletions cut 0 bases from V and 2 bases from J, with 29 bases between. The CDR3 loop spans 21 amino acids. Sequencing used whole blood. The TCR originated in a male donor in good health. Some clones in this sample may be carry-over from other donors' samples. The rearrangement joins TRBV4-1 to TRBJ2-7; D might be TRBD1 (6 bases). CDR3 protein: CASSQDSLRGKRLRDTYEQYF. Written as DNA, the CDR3 is TGCGCCAGCAGCCAAGATAGTTTGAGGGGTAAAAGACTACGGGACACCTACGAGCAGTACTTC.